The 23 T cell receptor beta chains below come from one sample, sequenced in a study of T cells after yellow fever vaccination. A single record per CDR3 protein comes from TCRdb applying MiXCR to the 5' RACE reads. This table has some 200,000 distinct CDR3 sequences, more than 3% appearing once. Sequencing used CD4+ T cells sorted from PBMCs, obtained 10 days after the yellow fever booster vaccination. All receptors derive from a young man who received the YFV17D yellow fever vaccine.

The J gene is TRBJ1-2, the V gene TRBV7-2, with D perhaps TRBD1 (5 bases). The V and J ends lost 4 bases and 4 bases respectively, with 13 bases between them. Looked up from germline, CDR1 is SGHTA and CDR2 is FQGNSA. The CDR3 has 14 residues. The CDR3 spells CASSYSGGAYGYTF. The CDR3 DNA reads as TGTGCCAGCAGCTACAGCGGAGGGGCCTATGGCTACACCTTC. The variable domain in full, completed from reference TRBV7-2 and TRBJ1-2, reads GAGVSQSPSNKVTEKGKDVELRCDPISGHTALYWYRQSLGQGLEFLIYFQGNSAPDKSGLPSDRFSAERTGGSVSTLTIQRTQQEDSAVYLCASSYSGGAYGYTFGSGTRLTVV.

The table lists this clonotype with many counts. This chain connects TRBV20-1 to TRBJ1-5; unclear D gene. Deletions cut 3 bases from V and 0 bases from J, with 15 bases between. CDR1 and CDR2 from the germline V gene are DFQATT and SNEGSKA (reference sequence). This CDR3 comprises 16 residues. CDR3: CSASHGVGYSNQPQHF. CDR3 coding DNA: TGCAGTGCTAGTCACGGGGTCGGTTATAGCAATCAGCCCCAGCATTTT.

This chain uses TRBV19 with TRBJ1-5; D is unclear. Germline CDR1 LNHDA, CDR2 SQIVND (reference sequence). This CDR3 contains 12 residues. V was shortened by 0 bases and J by 7 bases, with 4 bases between the two germline ends. The CDR3 DNA reads TGTGCCAGTAGTATAGATCAGCAGCCCCAGCATTTT. Its translation: CASSIDQQPQHF.

This clonotype has more than one count but fewer than ten. V and J are TRBV5-6 and TRBJ2-7, with 7 bases matching TRBD2. J gave up 6 bases and V 4 bases, and 19 bases lay outside the gene matches. In germline, CDR1 is SGHDT, CDR2 YYEEEE. The CDR3 has 17 amino acids. CDR3 nucleotide sequence: TGTGCCAGCAGCCCCGGCCTGGGCGGGGGAAGACTGGGCGAGCAGTACTTC. Translation: CASSPGLGGGRLGEQYF.

This clonotype has just a few counts. J is TRBJ1-3 and V is TRBV4-3; D gene uncertain. Trimming stripped 2 bases from V and 2 bases from J, with 10 bases between. This CDR3 region has 15 residues. Germline values: CDR1 LGHNA, CDR2 YSLEER. CDR3 DNA sequence: TGCGCCAGCAGCCAACTTCCAGAACCTGGAAACACCATATATTTT. It is translated as CASSQLPEPGNTIYF.

V and J are TRBV7-2 and TRBJ1-2; 7 positions match TRBD1. V trimming: 7 bases; J trimming: 8 bases; junction bases outside the gene matches: 13. Germline values: CDR1 SGHTA, CDR2 FQGNSA. The CDR3 sequence is 14 residues long. In DNA, the CDR3 is TGTGCCAGCACCCACCGGGACAGCTATAACGGCTACACCTTC. Translation: CASTHRDSYNGYTF.

There are a few counts of this clonotype. The chain employs TRBV25-1 and TRBJ1-2, with D unclear. With 0 bases removed from V and 2 bases from J, the gap between germline ends came to 16 bases. Germline V lookup: CDR1 MGHDK, CDR2 SYGVNS. The CDR3 consists of 17 residues. The DNA for the CDR3 is TGTGCCAGCAGTGAATATGCGGCTGGGCAGAACAACTATGGCTACACCTTC. It codes for CASSEYAAGQNNYGYTF.

This clonotype was observed a few times. The chain couples TRBV25-1 to TRBJ1-4, with 7 bases lining up with TRBD1. The V segment lost 6 bases and the J segment 0 bases; nucleotides outside the gene matches: 1. Germline lookup yields CDR1 MGHDK and CDR2 SYGVNS. This CDR3 is built from 14 residues. For the CDR3, the DNA is TGTGCCAGCAGGGGACAGACAACTAATGAAAAACTGTTTTTT. This sequence encodes CASRGQTTNEKLFF.

The rearrangement uses TRBV5-5 and TRBJ1-6; D not resolved. V was trimmed by 3 bases and J by 2 bases, leaving 9 bases between them. Germline V gene data show CDR1 as SGHKS and CDR2 as YYEKEE (reference sequence). The CDR3 contains 15 residues. This chain's CDR3 is CASSSTKAYNSPLHF. In nucleotides, the CDR3 is TGTGCCAGCAGCTCCACAAAAGCCTATAATTCACCCCTCCACTTT.

The chain uses TRBV12-3 or TRBV12-4 and TRBJ1-5, with a possible D match to TRBD1 (5 bases). The V end was cut by 6 bases, the J end by 6 bases, with 21 bases between. The CDR3 is 16 amino acids. The CDR3 DNA sequence: TGTGCCAGCAGCCTACGGCGGGGGGTACGTCGTCAGCCCCAGCATTTT. Translation: CASSLRRGVRRQPQHF.

This clonotype was found many times. V and J are TRBV20-1 and TRBJ2-5, with a tentative D call TRBD1 (6 bases). Germline V lookup: CDR1 DFQATT, CDR2 SNEGSKA (reference sequence). Between the trimmed V and J ends, which lost 1 base and 5 bases, there was a span of 17 bases. The CDR3 length is 15 residues. As DNA, the CDR3 is TGCAGTGCTAGAGGGGGCAGGGGTAGCCGGGAGACCCAGTACTTC. This sequence encodes CSARGGRGSRETQYF.

This chain links TRBV7-2 with TRBJ2-2, with TRBD2 matching 9 bases. The CDR3 is made up of 16 amino acids. The V gene's germline CDR1 is SGHTA and CDR2 FQGNSA. With 3 bases clipped from V and 2 bases from J, the junction kept 4 bases outside the gene matches. This CDR3 reads CASSFHSGGNTGELFF. In DNA form, the CDR3 reads TGTGCCAGCAGCTTTCATAGCGGGGGAAACACCGGGGAGCTGTTTTTT.

This clonotype turned up a few times. The V gene is TRBV6-6, the J gene TRBJ2-7; tentative D call: TRBD1 (6 bases). The CDR3 is made up of 15 amino acids. V was shortened by 5 bases and J by 0 bases, with 14 bases between the two germline ends. Looked up from germline, CDR1 is MNHNY and CDR2 is SVGAGI (reference sequence). As DNA, the CDR3 is TGTGCCAGCAGTCGAGGACAGCTGAGCTCCTACGAGCAGTACTTC. This codes for CASSRGQLSSYEQYF.

Only a few counts were recorded for this clonotype. The rearrangement uses TRBV5-6 and TRBJ1-2; 11 bases fit TRBD1. This CDR3 spans 16 amino acids. Germline lookup yields CDR1 SGHDT and CDR2 YYEEEE. J lost 4 bases, V lost 0 bases, and 5 bases had no gene match. The CDR3 protein is CASSLVGQGAGYGYTF. The CDR3 DNA reads as TGTGCCAGCAGCTTGGTCGGACAGGGGGCAGGCTATGGCTACACCTTC. Drawing the rest from reference TRBV5-6 and TRBJ1-2, the complete variable domain is DAGVTQSPTHLIKTRGQQVTLRCSPKSGHDTVSWYQQALGQGPQFIFQYYEEEERQRGNFPDRFSGHQFPNYSSELNVNALLLGDSALYLCASSLVGQGAGYGYTFGSGTRLTVV.

The rearrangement links TRBV12-3 or TRBV12-4 to TRBJ1-6; TRBD1 is a possible D gene (5 bases). V shed 2 bases and J shed 9 bases, with 14 bases lying between them. The CDR3 loop spans 15 amino acids. CDR3 loop: CASSLLGGGSSPLHF. DNA of the CDR3: TGTGCCAGCAGTTTACTGGGGGGTGGGAGTTCACCCCTCCACTTT.

This clonotype was observed at least ten times. The J gene is TRBJ1-2, the V gene TRBV20-1; TRBD1 matches 8 bases. The CDR3 length is 12 residues. The germline V gene encodes CDR1 DFQATT and CDR2 SNEGSKA (reference sequence). J lost 3 bases, V lost 5 bases, and 2 bases had no gene match. The CDR3 loop reads CSAVTGDYGYTF. The CDR3 DNA follows: TGCAGTGCTGTGACAGGGGACTATGGCTACACCTTC.

This clonotype was seen a handful of times. The chain recombines TRBV4-3 with TRBJ2-5; no firm D call. This CDR3 has 15 residues. V was cut by 5 bases and J by 2 bases, with 15 bases left in between. Germline V lookup: CDR1 LGHNA, CDR2 YSLEER. The CDR3: CASSSRAVQQETQYF. CDR3 sequence (DNA): TGCGCCAGCAGCTCTCGGGCGGTACAACAAGAGACCCAGTACTTC.

V usage is TRBV29-1 and J usage is TRBJ2-3, with TRBD1 matching 8 bases. Trimming removed 7 bases from V and 0 bases from J; junction bases left unmatched: 9. Germline V gives CDR1 SQVTM, CDR2 ANQGSEA. The CDR3 extends over 15 amino acids. The CDR3 bases are TGCAGCGCAACCGGACAGGGCGGGAGCACAGATACGCAGTATTTT. Encoded protein: CSATGQGGSTDTQYF.

This clonotype was seen many times. J is TRBJ2-2 and V is TRBV7-2, with D maybe TRBD1 (6 bases). V dropped 1 base and J dropped 5 bases, with 11 bases sitting between them. The CDR3 contains 15 residues. The germline CDR1 and CDR2 sequences are SGHTA and FQGNSA. The CDR3 is CASSLGGLSTGELFF. The CDR3 DNA follows: TGTGCCAGCAGCTTAGGGGGGCTGAGTACCGGGGAGCTGTTTTTT.

The rearrangement links TRBV5-1 to TRBJ2-2; D unclear. CDR3 length: 15 amino acids. V was trimmed by 0 bases and J by 2 bases, leaving 8 bases between them. Germline-derived CDR1 and CDR2 are SGHRS and YFSETQ. CDR3 in amino acids: CASSLDGINTGELFF. DNA of the CDR3: TGCGCCAGCAGCTTGGACGGAATCAACACCGGGGAGCTGTTTTTT.

This clonotype has a count of ten or more. The J gene is TRBJ2-3, the V gene TRBV7-2, with 7 bases aligning to TRBD1. The V gene's germline CDR1 is SGHTA and CDR2 FQGNSA. The CDR3 is made up of 16 amino acids. After removal of 2 bases from V and 4 bases from J, the junction contained 9 bases not matched to a gene. CDR3 in DNA: TGTGCCAGCAGCTTAAGTCGAGGGGGCGGACCAGATACGCAGTATTTT. As protein: CASSLSRGGGPDTQYF.

This clonotype has ten or more counts. The J gene is TRBJ2-6, the V gene TRBV3-1; D is uncertain. The CDR3 covers 14 residues. Germline CDR1 and CDR2: LGHDT and YNNKEL (reference sequence). V lost 4 bases and J 0 bases, leaving 4 bases between the germline ends. The DNA of the CDR3 is TGTGCCAGCAGCCTCATCTCTGGGGCCAACGTCCTGACTTTC. Residues: CASSLISGANVLTF.

Many counts were recorded for this clonotype. The V and J genes are TRBV5-6 and TRBJ1-1; TRBD1 aligns across 7 bases. The CDR3 extends over 13 amino acids. The trim removed 5 bases at V and 4 bases at J, leaving 5 bases unmatched. From germline, CDR1 is SGHDT and CDR2 YYEEEE. The CDR3 nucleotides are TGTGCCAGCAGGGGTGACAGGGTCACTGAAGCTTTCTTT. It is translated as CASRGDRVTEAFF.